Reported below is one TCR beta chain. Its target is unknown. With no exception, relapse followed autologous stem cell transplantation in all patients, and brentuximab vedotin exposure varied. Germline CDR1 is SNHLY and CDR2 is FYNNEI. This CDR3 spans 15 amino acids. V lost 4 bases, J lost 5 bases, and 15 bases lay in between. This record belongs to a study of PD-1 blockade in classical Hodgkin lymphoma. Assay: immunoSEQ multiplex PCR; the TCRdb copy retains only in-frame clones and omits some. The sample carries approximately 44,000 clones, under 75% recorded once. Overall study findings and caveats: Patients starting nivolumab under 1 year after ASCT were excluded.

The sequenced sample was peripheral blood mononuclear cells (PBMCs), obtained at baseline. This sequence originates from a human donor with classical Hodgkin lymphoma. This chain joins TRBV2 and TRBJ2-1; D gene ambiguous. CDR3 DNA: TGTGCCAGCAGTGTTTGGCTAGGTGGCGACAATGAGCAGTTCTTC. Its translation is CASSVWLGGDNEQFF.